This note documents a single T cell receptor (beta chain) sequence. V was pared by 0 bases and J by 3 bases, with 8 bases between. This CDR3 spans 15 amino acids. The germline gives CDR1 MGHRA, CDR2 YSYEKL. This sample is drawn from a study of T cell changes during pregnancy in multiple sclerosis. Assay: immunoSEQ multiplex PCR; the TCRdb copy retains only in-frame clones and omits some. The sample contains 40,000 to 50,000 clones, approximately 91% of which appear only once. The chain couples TRBV4-1 to TRBJ2-2, with a tentative D call TRBD2 (6 bases). The sequenced sample was CD4+ T cells from peripheral blood mononuclear cells, obtained after pregnancy. This clonotype was obtained from a female donor in good health, enrolled as a control in a pregnancy study. This CDR3 is CASSQDAGYTGELFF. The CDR3 region has the DNA TGCGCCAGCAGCCAAGACGCGGGGTACACCGGGGAGCTGTTTTTT.